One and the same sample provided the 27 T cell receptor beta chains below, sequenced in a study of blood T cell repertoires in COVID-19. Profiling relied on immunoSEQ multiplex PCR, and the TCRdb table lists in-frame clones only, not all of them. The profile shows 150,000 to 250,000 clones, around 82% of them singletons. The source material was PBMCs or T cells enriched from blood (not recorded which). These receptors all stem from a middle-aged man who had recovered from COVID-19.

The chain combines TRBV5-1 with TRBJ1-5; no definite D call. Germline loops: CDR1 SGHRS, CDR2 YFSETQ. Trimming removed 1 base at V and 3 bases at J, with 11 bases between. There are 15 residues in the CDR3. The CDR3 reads CASSLRGQTNQPQHF. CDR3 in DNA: TGCGCCAGCAGCTTGCGAGGCCAGACCAATCAGCCCCAGCATTTT.

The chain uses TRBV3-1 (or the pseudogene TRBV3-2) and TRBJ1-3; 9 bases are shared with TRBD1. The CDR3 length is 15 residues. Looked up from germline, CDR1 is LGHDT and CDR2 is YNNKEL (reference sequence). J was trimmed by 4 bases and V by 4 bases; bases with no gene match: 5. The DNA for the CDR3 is TGTGCCAGCAGCCGAGGGACAGGGATGGGAAACACCATATATTTT. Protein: CASSRGTGMGNTIYF.

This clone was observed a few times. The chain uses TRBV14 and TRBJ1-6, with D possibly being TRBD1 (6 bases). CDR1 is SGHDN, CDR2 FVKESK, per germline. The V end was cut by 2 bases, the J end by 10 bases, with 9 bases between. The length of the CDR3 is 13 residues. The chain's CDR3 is CASSQTTGSPLHF. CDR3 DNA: TGTGCCAGCAGCCAAACCACAGGGTCACCCCTCCACTTT. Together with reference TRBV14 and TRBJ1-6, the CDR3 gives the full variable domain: EAGVTQFPSHSVIEKGQTVTLRCDPISGHDNLYWYRRVMGKEIKFLLHFVKESKQDESGMPNNRFLAERTGGTYSTLKVQPAELEDSGVYFCASSQTTGSPLHFGNGTRLTVT.

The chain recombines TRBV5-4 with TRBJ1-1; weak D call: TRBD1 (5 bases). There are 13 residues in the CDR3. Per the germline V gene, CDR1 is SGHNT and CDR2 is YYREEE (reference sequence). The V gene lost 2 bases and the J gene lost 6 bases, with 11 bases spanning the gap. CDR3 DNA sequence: TGTGCCAGCAGCTTCCAGGGTTCTGCTGAAGCTTTCTTT. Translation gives CASSFQGSAEAFF.

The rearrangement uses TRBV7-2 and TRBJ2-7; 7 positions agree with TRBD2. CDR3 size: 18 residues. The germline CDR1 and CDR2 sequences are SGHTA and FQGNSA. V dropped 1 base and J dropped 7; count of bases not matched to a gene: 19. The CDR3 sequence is CASSLGPLSAGVVGEQYV. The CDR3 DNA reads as TGTGCCAGCAGCTTAGGTCCATTGTCGGCGGGAGTTGTGGGAGAGCAGTACGTC.

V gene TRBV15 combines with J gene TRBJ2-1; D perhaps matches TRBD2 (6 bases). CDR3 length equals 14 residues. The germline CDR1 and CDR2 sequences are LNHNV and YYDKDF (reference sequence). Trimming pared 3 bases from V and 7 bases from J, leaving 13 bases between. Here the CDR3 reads CATSSGLKENEQFF. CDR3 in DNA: TGTGCCACCAGCAGTGGACTAAAGGAAAATGAGCAGTTCTTC.

CDR3 loop: CAWSVMREQFF. The CDR3 nucleotides are TGTGCCTGGAGTGTTATGCGTGAGCAGTTCTTC. The rearrangement uses TRBV30 and TRBJ2-1; D call uncertain. This CDR3 has 11 residues. Germline lookup yields CDR1 GTSNPN and CDR2 SVGIG (reference sequence). V dropped 0 bases and J dropped 9 bases, with 6 bases sitting between them.

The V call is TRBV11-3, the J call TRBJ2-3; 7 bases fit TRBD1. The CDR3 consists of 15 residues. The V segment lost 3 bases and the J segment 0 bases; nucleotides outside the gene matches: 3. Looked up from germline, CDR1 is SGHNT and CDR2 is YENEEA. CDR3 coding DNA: TGTGCCAGCAGCTTGGGACAGACTAGCACAGATACGCAGTATTTT. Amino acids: CASSLGQTSTDTQYF.

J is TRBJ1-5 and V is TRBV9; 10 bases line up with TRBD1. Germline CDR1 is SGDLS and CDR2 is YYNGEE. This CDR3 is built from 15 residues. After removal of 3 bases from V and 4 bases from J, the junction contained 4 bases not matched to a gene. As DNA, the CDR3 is TGTGCCAGCAGCGGGGGGACAGGGGTGAATCAGCCCCAGCATTTT. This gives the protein CASSGGTGVNQPQHF.

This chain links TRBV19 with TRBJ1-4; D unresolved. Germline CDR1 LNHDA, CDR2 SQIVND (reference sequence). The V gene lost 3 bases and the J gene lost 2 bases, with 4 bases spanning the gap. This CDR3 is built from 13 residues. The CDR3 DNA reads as TGTGCCAGTAGTATTCGTACTAATGAAAAACTGTTTTTT. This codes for CASSIRTNEKLFF.

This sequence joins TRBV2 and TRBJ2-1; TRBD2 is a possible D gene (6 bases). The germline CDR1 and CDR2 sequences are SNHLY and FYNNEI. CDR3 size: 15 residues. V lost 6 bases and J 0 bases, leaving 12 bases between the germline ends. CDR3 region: CASRMGRGSYNEQFF. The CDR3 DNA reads TGTGCCAGCAGAATGGGGCGGGGCTCCTACAATGAGCAGTTCTTC.

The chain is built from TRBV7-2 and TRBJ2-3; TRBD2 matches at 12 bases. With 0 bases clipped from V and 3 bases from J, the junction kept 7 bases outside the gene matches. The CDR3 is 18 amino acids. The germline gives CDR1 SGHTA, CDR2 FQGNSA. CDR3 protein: CASSLARLAGVGTDTQYF. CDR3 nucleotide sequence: TGTGCCAGCAGCTTAGCGCGACTAGCGGGAGTAGGAACAGATACGCAGTATTTT.

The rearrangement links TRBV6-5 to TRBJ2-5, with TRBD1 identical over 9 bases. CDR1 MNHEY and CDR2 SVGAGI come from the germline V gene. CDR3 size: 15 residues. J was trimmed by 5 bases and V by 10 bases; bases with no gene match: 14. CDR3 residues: CATNYGGQGGETQYF. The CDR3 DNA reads TGTGCCACCAATTACGGGGGACAGGGAGGGGAGACCCAGTACTTC.

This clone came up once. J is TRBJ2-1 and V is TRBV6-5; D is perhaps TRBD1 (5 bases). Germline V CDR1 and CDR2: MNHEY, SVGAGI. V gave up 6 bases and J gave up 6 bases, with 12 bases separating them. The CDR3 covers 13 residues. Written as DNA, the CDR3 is TGTGCCAGCAGGCTCGCCCAGGGCAATGAGCAGTTCTTC. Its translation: CASRLAQGNEQFF.

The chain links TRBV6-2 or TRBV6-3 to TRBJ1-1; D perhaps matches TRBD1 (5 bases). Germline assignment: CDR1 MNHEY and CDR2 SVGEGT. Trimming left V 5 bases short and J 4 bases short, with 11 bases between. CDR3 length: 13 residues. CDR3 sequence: CASSAAGFTEAFF. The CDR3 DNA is TGTGCCAGCAGTGCAGCAGGGTTCACTGAAGCTTTCTTT.

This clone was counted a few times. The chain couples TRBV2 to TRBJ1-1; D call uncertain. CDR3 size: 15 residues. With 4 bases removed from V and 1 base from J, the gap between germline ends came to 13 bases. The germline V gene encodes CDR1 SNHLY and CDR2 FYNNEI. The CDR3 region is CASSAATGTNTEAFF. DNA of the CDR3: TGTGCCAGCAGTGCGGCGACGGGAACGAACACTGAAGCTTTCTTT.

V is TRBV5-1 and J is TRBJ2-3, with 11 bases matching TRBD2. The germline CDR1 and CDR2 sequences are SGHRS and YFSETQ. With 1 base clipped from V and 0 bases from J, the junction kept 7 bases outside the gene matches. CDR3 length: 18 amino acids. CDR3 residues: CASSLRLAGTYSTDTQYF. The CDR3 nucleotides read TGCGCCAGCAGCTTGAGACTAGCGGGGACCTATAGCACAGATACGCAGTATTTT.

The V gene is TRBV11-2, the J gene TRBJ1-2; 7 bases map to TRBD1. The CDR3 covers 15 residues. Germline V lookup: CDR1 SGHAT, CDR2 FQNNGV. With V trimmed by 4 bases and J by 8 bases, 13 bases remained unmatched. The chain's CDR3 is CASSSRQGLSGGYTF. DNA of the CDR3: TGTGCCAGCAGCTCCCGACAGGGACTGTCGGGAGGCTACACCTTC.

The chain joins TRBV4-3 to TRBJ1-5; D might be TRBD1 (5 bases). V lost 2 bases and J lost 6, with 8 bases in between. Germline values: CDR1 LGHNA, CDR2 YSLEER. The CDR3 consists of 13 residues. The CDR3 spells CASSQRRGQPQHF. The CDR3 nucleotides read TGCGCCAGCAGCCAAAGGAGGGGTCAGCCCCAGCATTTT.

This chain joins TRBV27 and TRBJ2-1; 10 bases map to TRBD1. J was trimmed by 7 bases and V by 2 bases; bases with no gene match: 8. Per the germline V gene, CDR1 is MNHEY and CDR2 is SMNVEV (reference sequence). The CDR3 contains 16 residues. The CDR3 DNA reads TGTGCCAGCAGTTTAGAAGGGACAGGGGCATGGAATGAGCAGTTCTTC. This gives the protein CASSLEGTGAWNEQFF.

The CDR3 reads CASSLGQGINYGYTF. DNA of the CDR3: TGTGCCAGCAGCTTAGGGCAGGGCATTAACTATGGCTACACCTTC. This chain uses TRBV7-2 with TRBJ1-2; a possible D gene is TRBD1 (5 bases). Trimming took off 1 base at V and 1 base at J, with 10 bases between the two ends. Germline V gives CDR1 SGHTA, CDR2 FQGNSA. The CDR3 runs to 15 residues. Using reference TRBV7-2 and TRBJ1-2 for the parts outside the CDR3, the full variable domain is GAGVSQSPSNKVTEKGKDVELRCDPISGHTALYWYRQSLGQGLEFLIYFQGNSAPDKSGLPSDRFSAERTGGSVSTLTIQRTQQEDSAVYLCASSLGQGINYGYTFGSGTRLTVV.

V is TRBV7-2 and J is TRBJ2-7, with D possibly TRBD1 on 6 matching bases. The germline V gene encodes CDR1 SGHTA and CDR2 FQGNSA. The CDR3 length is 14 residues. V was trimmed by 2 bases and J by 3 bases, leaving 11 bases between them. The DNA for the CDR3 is TGTGCCAGCAGCTTAAGTCCGACAGGCTACGAGCAGTACGTC. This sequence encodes CASSLSPTGYEQYV.

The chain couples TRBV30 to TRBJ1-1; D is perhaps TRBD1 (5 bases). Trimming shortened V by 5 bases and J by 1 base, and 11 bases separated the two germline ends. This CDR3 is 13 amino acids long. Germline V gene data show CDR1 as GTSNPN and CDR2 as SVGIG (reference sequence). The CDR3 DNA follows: TGTGCCTGGTCTGCAGGGTGGAACACTGAAGCTTTCTTT. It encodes CAWSAGWNTEAFF.

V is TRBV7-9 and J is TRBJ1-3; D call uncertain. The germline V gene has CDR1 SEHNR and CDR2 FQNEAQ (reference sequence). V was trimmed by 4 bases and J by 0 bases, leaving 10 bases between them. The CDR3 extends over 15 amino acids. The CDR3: CASSSLTYSGNTIYF. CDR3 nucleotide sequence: TGTGCCAGCAGCTCCCTCACTTACTCTGGAAACACCATATATTTT.

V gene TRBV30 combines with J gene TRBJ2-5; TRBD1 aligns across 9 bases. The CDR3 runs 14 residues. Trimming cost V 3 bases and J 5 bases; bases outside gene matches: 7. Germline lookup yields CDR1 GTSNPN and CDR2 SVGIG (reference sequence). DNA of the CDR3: TGTGCCTGGAGAGGGACAGGGAGTACGGAGACCCAGTACTTC. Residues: CAWRGTGSTETQYF.

The CDR3 nucleotides read TGTGCCAGCGAGACTCCCGCAATAGATACGCAGTATTTT. As protein: CASETPAIDTQYF. This chain uses TRBV28 with TRBJ2-3; no reliable D call. Germline assignment: CDR1 MDHEN and CDR2 SYDVKM. CDR3 size: 13 residues. V dropped 8 bases and J dropped 5 bases, with 14 bases sitting between them.

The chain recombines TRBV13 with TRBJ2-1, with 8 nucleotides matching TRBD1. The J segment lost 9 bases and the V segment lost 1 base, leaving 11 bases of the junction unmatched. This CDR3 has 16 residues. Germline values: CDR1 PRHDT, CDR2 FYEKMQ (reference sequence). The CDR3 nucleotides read TGTGCCAGCAGCTTAGAACGTGGGGCAGGGGGCGGTGAGCAGTTCTTC. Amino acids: CASSLERGAGGGEQFF.